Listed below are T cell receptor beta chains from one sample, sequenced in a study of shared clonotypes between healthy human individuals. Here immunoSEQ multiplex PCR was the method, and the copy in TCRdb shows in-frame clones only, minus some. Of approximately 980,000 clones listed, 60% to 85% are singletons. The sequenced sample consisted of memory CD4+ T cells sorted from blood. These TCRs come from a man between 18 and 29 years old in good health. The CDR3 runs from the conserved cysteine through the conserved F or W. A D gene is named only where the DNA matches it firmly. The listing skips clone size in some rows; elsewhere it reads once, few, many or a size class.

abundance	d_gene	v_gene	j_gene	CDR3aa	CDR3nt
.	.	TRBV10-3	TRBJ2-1	CATLTLEGSNEQFF	TGTGCCACCCTGACATTGGAGGGGTCCAATGAGCAGTTCTTC
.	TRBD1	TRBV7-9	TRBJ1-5	CASSLGQGRGNQPQHF	TGTGCCAGCAGCTTAGGACAGGGTAGAGGCAATCAGCCCCAGCATTTT
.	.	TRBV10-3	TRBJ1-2	CATQGINGGIFYGYTF	TGTGCCACCCAAGGAATAAACGGGGGGATCTTCTATGGCTACACCTTC
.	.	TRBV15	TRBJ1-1	CATSIDRDTEAFF	TGTGCCACCAGCATTGACAGAGACACTGAAGCTTTCTTT
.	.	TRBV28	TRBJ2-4	CASRIRGQLAKNIQYF	TGTGCCAGCAGGATAAGGGGCCAACTAGCCAAAAACATTCAGTACTTC
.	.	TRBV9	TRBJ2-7	CASSVASDPRYEQYF	TGTGCCAGCAGCGTAGCTTCCGACCCCCGCTACGAGCAGTACTTC
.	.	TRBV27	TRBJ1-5	CASSLGPPAQPQHF	TGTGCCAGCAGTTTAGGGCCTCCCGCCCAGCCCCAGCATTTT
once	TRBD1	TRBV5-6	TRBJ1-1	CASSLGQGLNTEAFF	TGTGCCAGCAGCTTGGGACAGGGGCTGAACACTGAAGCTTTCTTT
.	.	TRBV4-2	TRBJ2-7	CASSQDLLGGYEQYF	TGTGCCAGCAGCCAAGATTTGTTGGGCGGCTACGAGCAGTACTTC
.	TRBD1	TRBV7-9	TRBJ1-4	CASSLTGRGGEKLFF	TGTGCCAGCAGCTTAACCGGCAGGGGGGGTGAAAAACTGTTTTTT
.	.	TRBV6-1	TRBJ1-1	CASSAGAGVRTEAFF	TGTGCCAGCAGTGCCGGGGCAGGGGTTCGGACTGAAGCTTTCTTT
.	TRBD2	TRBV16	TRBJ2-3	CASSQFQASGRASRDTQYF	TGTGCCAGCAGCCAATTTCAGGCTAGCGGGAGGGCCAGCCGAGATACGCAGTATTTT
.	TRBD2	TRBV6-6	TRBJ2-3	CASSPGTSGSTDTQYF	TGTGCCAGCTCACCCGGGACTAGCGGATCCACAGATACGCAGTATTTT
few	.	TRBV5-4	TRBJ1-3	CASSLDPLAEHGNTIYF	TGTGCCAGCAGCTTGGACCCCTTGGCAGAGCATGGAAACACCATATATTTT
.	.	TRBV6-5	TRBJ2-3	CASKKSGTDTQYF	TGTGCCAGCAAAAAGAGCGGGACAGATACGCAGTATTTT
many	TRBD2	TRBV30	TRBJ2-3	CAWSRLAVPTDTQYF	TGTGCCTGGTCGAGGCTAGCGGTCCCCACAGATACGCAGTATTTT
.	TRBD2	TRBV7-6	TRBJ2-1	CASSLDRGGLNNEQFF	TGTGCCAGCAGCTTAGACCGCGGGGGGCTTAACAATGAGCAGTTCTTC
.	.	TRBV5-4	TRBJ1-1	CASNDRNTEAFF	TGTGCCAGCAACGATAGGAACACTGAAGCTTTCTTT
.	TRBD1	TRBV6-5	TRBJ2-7	CASSYGGTGAYEQYF	TGTGCCAGCAGTTACGGGGGGACAGGGGCCTACGAGCAGTACTTC
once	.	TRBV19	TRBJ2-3	CASSIEGNTDTQYF	TGTGCCAGTAGTATTGAGGGCAACACAGATACGCAGTATTTT
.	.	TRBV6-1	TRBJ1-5	CASSETPRQPQHF	TGTGCCAGCAGTGAGACCCCAAGGCAGCCCCAGCATTTT
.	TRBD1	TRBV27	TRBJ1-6	CASSFTGDNSPLHF	TGTGCCAGCAGTTTCACAGGGGATAATTCACCCCTCCACTTT
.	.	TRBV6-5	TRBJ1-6	CASSPGQTYGSPLHF	TGTGCCAGCAGCCCGGGACAAACTTATGGTTCACCCCTCCACTTT
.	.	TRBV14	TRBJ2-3	CASGGVRVTDTQYF	TGTGCCAGTGGAGGGGTCAGGGTTACAGATACGCAGTATTTT
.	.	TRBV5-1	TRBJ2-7	CASSTDRVSFEQYF	TGCGCCAGCAGCACGGACAGAGTTTCGTTCGAGCAGTACTTC
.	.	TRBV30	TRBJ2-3	CAWRQIDTQYF	TGTGCCTGGAGGCAGATAGATACGCAGTATTTT
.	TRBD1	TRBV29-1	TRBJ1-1	CSAQGQIYTEAFF	TGCAGCGCCCAGGGACAGATTTACACTGAAGCTTTCTTT
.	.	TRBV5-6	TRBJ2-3	CASSPGHLFTDTQYF	TGTGCCAGCAGCCCGGGACACCTTTTCACAGATACGCAGTATTTT
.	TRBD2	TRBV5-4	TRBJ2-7	CASSKGTSGSYEQYF	TGTGCCAGCAGCAAAGGGACTAGCGGGAGTTACGAGCAGTACTTC
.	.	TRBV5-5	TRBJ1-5	CASSLGREGSRNF	TGTGCCAGCAGCTTAGGTAGAGAGGGAAGTAGGAATTTT
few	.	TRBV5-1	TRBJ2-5	CASSFNQETQYF	TGCGCCAGCAGCTTCAACCAAGAGACCCAGTACTTC
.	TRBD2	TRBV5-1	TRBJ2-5	CASSLASGGAETQYF	TGCGCCAGCAGCTTGGCCAGCGGGGGGGCAGAGACCCAGTACTTC
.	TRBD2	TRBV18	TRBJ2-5	CASSPPASGLEETQYF	TGTGCCAGCTCACCACCGGCTAGCGGGTTGGAAGAGACCCAGTACTTC
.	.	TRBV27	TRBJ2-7	CASSLSVWGRGLGNEQYF	TGTGCCAGCAGTTTATCGGTTTGGGGCCGCGGGCTCGGAAACGAGCAGTACTTC
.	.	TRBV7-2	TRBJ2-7	CASSLGTANYEQYF	TGTGCCAGCAGCCTGGGTACAGCAAACTACGAGCAGTACTTC
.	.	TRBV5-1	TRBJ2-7	CASSLAPGNTYEQYF	TGCGCCAGCAGCTTGGCTCCGGGGAATACCTACGAGCAGTACTTC
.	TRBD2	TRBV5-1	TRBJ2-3	CASSLPGLGGDTQYF	TGCGCCAGCAGCTTACCGGGACTAGGGGGAGATACGCAGTATTTT